These 9 T cell receptor beta chains were sequenced from one sample in a study of OX40 agonist ivuxolimab in advanced cancers. This table comes from immunoSEQ multiplex PCR, and its TCRdb copy is limited to in-frame clones, with some not included. The sample lists tens of thousands of clones; 80% to 95% were seen once. Sequenced material: CD4+ or CD8+ T cells sorted from blood, taken in a trial of the OX40 agonist ivuxolimab. Every receptor here comes from an adult with an advanced solid tumor such as melanoma, head and neck, liver or kidney cancer.

Worth noting for this clone: Other DNA sequences from this sample encode an identical CDR3 as well. The J gene is TRBJ2-3, the V gene TRBV10-2; 9 nucleotides agree with TRBD2. Looked up from germline, CDR1 is WSHSY and CDR2 is SAAADI. V was clipped by 4 bases and J by 2 bases; unmatched bases: 16. The CDR3 has 19 amino acids. CDR3: CASSVPQGLAGTSTDTQYF. As DNA, the CDR3 is TGCGCCAGCAGTGTCCCCCAAGGGCTAGCGGGAACTTCCACAGATACGCAGTATTTT.

This clone occurred once. The V and J genes are TRBV27 and TRBJ2-7, with a possible D match to TRBD2 (6 bases). CDR1 MNHEY and CDR2 SMNVEV come from the germline V gene (reference sequence). The germline V and J ends were trimmed by 3 bases and 4 bases, with 13 bases remaining between them. CDR3 length equals 14 residues. The CDR3 reads CASSFFGSMYEQYF. The CDR3 region has the DNA TGTGCCAGCAGTTTTTTCGGGAGTATGTACGAGCAGTACTTC.

The chain recombines TRBV27 with TRBJ2-7, with 10 bases that match TRBD1. V lost 4 bases, J lost 1 base, and 4 bases stayed unmatched. The CDR3 extends over 15 amino acids. Looked up from germline, CDR1 is MNHEY and CDR2 is SMNVEV (reference sequence). The CDR3 sequence is CASSYSGQGSYEQYF. CDR3 nucleotide sequence: TGTGCCAGCAGTTATTCGGGACAGGGGTCCTACGAGCAGTACTTC.

The J gene is TRBJ1-2, the V gene TRBV10-3; no clear D gene. The CDR3 has 12 amino acids. V was trimmed by 2 bases and J by 3 bases, leaving 4 bases between them. CDR1 is ENHRY, CDR2 SYGVKD, per germline. In nucleotides, the CDR3 is TGTGCCATCAGTGAGGCTGACTATGGCTACACCTTC. It is translated as CAISEADYGYTF.

This clone appeared a single time. Relative to the germline gene, one junction end is altered; a read error may explain this. The CDR3 protein is CASSFRDRPYNEQFF. CDR3 coding DNA: TGTGCCAGCAGCTTCCGGGACAGGCCCTATAATGAGCAGTTCTTC. V gene TRBV7-9 combines with J gene TRBJ2-1; 8 bases map to TRBD1. This CDR3 region has 15 residues. From germline, CDR1 is SEHNR and CDR2 FQNEAQ (reference sequence).

This chain connects TRBV15 to TRBJ1-2, with D maybe TRBD1 (6 bases). Germline-derived CDR1 and CDR2 are LNHNV and YYDKDF (reference sequence). The CDR3 contains 16 residues. The germline V and J ends were trimmed by 5 bases and 3 bases, with 19 bases remaining between them. Written as DNA, the CDR3 is TGTGCCACCAGCTTCCTAGGGAATGACAGGTACTATGGCTACACCTTC. Protein sequence: CATSFLGNDRYYGYTF.

The CDR3 sequence is CASSLIQGSPEAFF. The CDR3 DNA is TGTGCCAGCAGCTTAATCCAAGGGAGTCCTGAAGCTTTCTTT. V gene TRBV13 combines with J gene TRBJ1-1; no firm D call. Germline V lookup: CDR1 PRHDT, CDR2 FYEKMQ (reference sequence). This CDR3 spans 14 amino acids. Trimming stripped 2 bases from V and 6 bases from J, with 13 bases between. Full variable domain (rest looked up from reference TRBV13 and TRBJ1-1): AAGVIQSPRHLIKEKRETATLKCYPIPRHDTVYWYQQGPGQDPQFLISFYEKMQSDKGSIPDRFSAQQFSDYHSELNMSSLELGDSALYFCASSLIQGSPEAFFGQGTRLTVV.

The genes are TRBV2 and TRBJ2-3; D is perhaps TRBD2 (5 bases). This CDR3 region has 14 residues. V shed 8 bases and J shed 2 bases, with 14 bases lying between them. The V gene's germline CDR1 is SNHLY and CDR2 FYNNEI. The CDR3 reads CASGGPGSTDTQYF. The CDR3 DNA sequence: TGTGCCAGCGGCGGGCCGGGGTCCACAGATACGCAGTATTTT.

The chain uses TRBV28 and TRBJ2-1; 11 bases are shared with TRBD2. This CDR3 is 15 amino acids long. V lost 6 bases, J lost 9 bases, and 10 bases stayed unmatched. CDR1 is MDHEN, CDR2 SYDVKM, per germline. The CDR3 coding sequence is TGTGCCAGCAGCGTACTAGCGGGAGTTGGGGTTGAGCAGTTCTTC. This codes for CASSVLAGVGVEQFF.